Sequencing of this T cell receptor (beta chain) was carried out in a study of blood T cell repertoires in COVID-19. Looking at the study overall: The United States, Italy and Spain supplied acute and convalescent COVID-19 samples. From T cells, B-cell-depleted T cells, or PBMCs came the material, which was cDNA or gDNA.

The CDR3 sequence is 16 residues long. Germline lookup yields CDR1 LGHDT and CDR2 YNNKEL (reference sequence). V was trimmed by 3 bases and J by 0 bases, leaving 13 bases between them. Original analysis: Estimated nucleated cell counts came from reference gene primer amplification. Using immunoSEQ multiplex PCR, the repertoire was profiled, and TCRdb retains in-frame clones only, with some absent. V and J calls and clone size follow that table, whereas D and trimming were derived from the DNA. The sample includes 55,000 to 70,000 clones, 86% seen only once; the top ten take around 4%. Source material: peripheral blood. This clonotype was obtained from a man aged 45-60 years with acute or convalescent COVID-19. V gene TRBV3-1 (or the pseudogene TRBV3-2) combines with J gene TRBJ2-3, with a tentative D call TRBD1 (6 bases). CDR3 loop: CASSQPRGGSTDTQYF. In DNA form, the CDR3 reads TGTGCCAGCAGCCAGCCCAGGGGCGGAAGCACAGATACGCAGTATTTT.